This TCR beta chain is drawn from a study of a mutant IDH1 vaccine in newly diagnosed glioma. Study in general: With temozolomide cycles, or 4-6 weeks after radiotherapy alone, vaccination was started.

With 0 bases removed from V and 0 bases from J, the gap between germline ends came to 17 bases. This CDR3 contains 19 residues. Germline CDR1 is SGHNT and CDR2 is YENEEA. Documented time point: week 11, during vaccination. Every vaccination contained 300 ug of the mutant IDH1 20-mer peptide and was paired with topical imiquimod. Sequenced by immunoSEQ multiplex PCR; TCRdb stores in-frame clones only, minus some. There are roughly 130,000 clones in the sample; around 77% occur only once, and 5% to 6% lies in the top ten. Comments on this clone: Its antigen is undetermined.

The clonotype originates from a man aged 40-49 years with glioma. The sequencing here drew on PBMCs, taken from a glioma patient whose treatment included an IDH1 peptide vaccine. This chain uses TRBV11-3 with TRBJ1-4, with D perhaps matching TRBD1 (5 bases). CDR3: CASSLEVPQGEATNEKLFF. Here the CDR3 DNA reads TGTGCCAGCAGCTTAGAGGTCCCCCAGGGAGAAGCAACTAATGAAAAACTGTTTTTT.